One sample yielded the 5 T cell receptor beta chains listed below, sequenced in a study of radiotherapy plus CTLA-4 blockade in lung cancer. Here immunoSEQ multiplex PCR was the method, and the copy in TCRdb shows in-frame clones only, minus some. Of approximately 100,000 clones in the sample, approximately 78% were seen once. Material: peripheral blood, obtained from a patient treated with radiotherapy plus ipilimumab. The receptors shown here come from a human donor with non-small cell lung cancer who had a partial response to radiotherapy plus ipilimumab.

The rearrangement links TRBV4-1 to TRBJ2-5; 7 nucleotides match TRBD2. CDR1 is MGHRA, CDR2 YSYEKL, per germline. The ends lost 0 bases at V and 4 bases at J; junction bases unmatched: 8. The CDR3 consists of 16 residues. CDR3 residues: CASSQDLGGSIETQYF. CDR3 nucleotide sequence: TGCGCCAGCAGCCAAGATCTCGGCGGGAGTATAGAGACCCAGTACTTC.

The chain employs TRBV5-1 and TRBJ2-2; 7 positions agree with TRBD2. CDR1 is SGHRS and CDR2 is YFSETQ in the germline V gene. J gave up 4 bases and V 0 bases, and 6 bases lay outside the gene matches. The CDR3 is 16 amino acids. CDR3 in DNA: TGCGCCAGCAGCTTGGCCGGAGCTAGCGGCACCGGGGAGCTGTTTTTT. Translating it yields CASSLAGASGTGELFF.

This clone was counted once. This chain connects TRBV6-6 to TRBJ1-1; 12 bases agree with TRBD1. CDR3 length: 15 amino acids. Per the germline V gene, CDR1 is MNHNY and CDR2 is SVGAGI (reference sequence). After removal of 5 bases from V and 6 bases from J, the junction contained 7 bases not matched to a gene. CDR3 protein: CASSGDRGLWSEAFF. The CDR3 DNA follows: TGTGCCAGCAGTGGGGACAGGGGGCTTTGGTCTGAAGCTTTCTTT.

The chain has TRBV30 and TRBJ2-7; 10 bases fit TRBD1. V trimming: 0 bases; J trimming: 6 bases; junction bases outside the gene matches: 2. CDR3 length equals 13 residues. Germline CDR1 is GTSNPN and CDR2 is SVGIG (reference sequence). CDR3 amino acids: CAWSVGQGGEQYF. CDR3 coding DNA: TGTGCCTGGAGTGTCGGACAGGGGGGCGAGCAGTACTTC.

The rearrangement joins TRBV14 to TRBJ2-1, with 10 bases aligning to TRBD2. This CDR3 comprises 16 residues. J gave up 5 bases and V 4 bases, and 8 bases lay outside the gene matches. Germline CDR1 SGHDN, CDR2 FVKESK. The CDR3, as DNA: TGTGCCAGCAGCCTCAGAAGGACTAGCGGCAACAATGAGCAGTTCTTC. Translating it yields CASSLRRTSGNNEQFF. The complete variable domain, with remaining parts taken from reference TRBV14 and TRBJ2-1, reads EAGVTQFPSHSVIEKGQTVTLRCDPISGHDNLYWYRRVMGKEIKFLLHFVKESKQDESGMPNNRFLAERTGGTYSTLKVQPAELEDSGVYFCASSLRRTSGNNEQFFGPGTRLTVL.